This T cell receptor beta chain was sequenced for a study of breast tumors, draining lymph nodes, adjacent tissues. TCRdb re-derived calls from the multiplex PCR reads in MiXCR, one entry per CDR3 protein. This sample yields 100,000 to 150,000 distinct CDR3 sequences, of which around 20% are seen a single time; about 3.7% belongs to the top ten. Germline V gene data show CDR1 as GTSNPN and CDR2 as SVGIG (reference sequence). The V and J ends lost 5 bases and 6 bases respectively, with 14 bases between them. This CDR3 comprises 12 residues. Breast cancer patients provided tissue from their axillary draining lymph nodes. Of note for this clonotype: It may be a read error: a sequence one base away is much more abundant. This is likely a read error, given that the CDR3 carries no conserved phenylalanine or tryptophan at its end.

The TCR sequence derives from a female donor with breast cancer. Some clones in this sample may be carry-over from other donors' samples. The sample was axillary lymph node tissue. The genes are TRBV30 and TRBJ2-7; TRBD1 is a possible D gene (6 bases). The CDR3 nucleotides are TGTGCCTGGTCTAGGGGGTCGGGCGAGCAGTACTTA. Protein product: CAWSRGSGEQYL.